The text below deals with one TCR beta chain. This specimen belongs to a study of blood T cell repertoires in COVID-19. Study context: Sites in the United States, Italy and Spain provided acute and convalescent COVID-19 samples.

The J segment lost 3 bases and the V segment lost 3 bases, leaving 10 bases of the junction unmatched. The CDR3 has 16 residues. Per the germline V gene, CDR1 is MGHRA and CDR2 is YSYEKL. Using immunoSEQ multiplex PCR, the repertoire was profiled, and TCRdb retains in-frame clones only, with some absent. The profile shows about 240,000 clones, 65% to 90% of them singletons. Sequencing was performed on peripheral blood. This clonotype originated in a woman between 65 and 79 years old with acute or convalescent COVID-19. The chain is built from TRBV4-1 and TRBJ2-5; TRBD2 aligns across 7 bases. The CDR3 sequence: CASSHGGLPGEETQYF. CDR3 in DNA: TGCGCCAGCAGCCACGGGGGACTACCCGGGGAAGAGACCCAGTACTTC.